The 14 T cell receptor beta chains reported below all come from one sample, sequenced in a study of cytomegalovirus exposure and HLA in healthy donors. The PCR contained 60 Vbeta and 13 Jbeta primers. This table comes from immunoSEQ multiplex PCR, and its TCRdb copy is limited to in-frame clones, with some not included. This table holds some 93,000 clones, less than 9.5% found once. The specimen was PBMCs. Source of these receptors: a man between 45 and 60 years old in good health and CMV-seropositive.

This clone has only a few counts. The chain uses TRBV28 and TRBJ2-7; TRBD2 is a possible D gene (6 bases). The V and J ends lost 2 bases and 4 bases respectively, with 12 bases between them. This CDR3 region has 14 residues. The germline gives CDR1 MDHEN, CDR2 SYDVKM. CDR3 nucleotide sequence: TGTGCCAGCAGTTTACAGCGGGCCCCTTACGAGCAGTACTTC. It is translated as CASSLQRAPYEQYF.

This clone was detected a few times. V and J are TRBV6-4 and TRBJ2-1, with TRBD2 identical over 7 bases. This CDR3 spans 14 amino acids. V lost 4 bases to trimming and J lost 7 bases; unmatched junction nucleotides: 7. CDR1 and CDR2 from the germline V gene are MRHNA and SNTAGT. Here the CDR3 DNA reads TGTGCCAGCAGTGTGGACGGGAGGCAGAATGAGCAGTTCTTC. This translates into CASSVDGRQNEQFF.

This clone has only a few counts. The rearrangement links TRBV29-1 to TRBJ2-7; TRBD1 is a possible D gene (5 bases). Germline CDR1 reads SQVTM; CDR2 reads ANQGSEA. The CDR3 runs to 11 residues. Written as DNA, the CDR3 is TGCAGTATAAAGGGGAACTACGAGCAGTACTTC. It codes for CSIKGNYEQYF.

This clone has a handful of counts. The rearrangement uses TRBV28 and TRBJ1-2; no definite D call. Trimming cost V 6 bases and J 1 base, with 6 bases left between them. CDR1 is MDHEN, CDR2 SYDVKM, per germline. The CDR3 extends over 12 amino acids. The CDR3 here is CASRTYNYGYTF. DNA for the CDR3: TGTGCCAGCAGAACCTATAACTATGGCTACACCTTC.

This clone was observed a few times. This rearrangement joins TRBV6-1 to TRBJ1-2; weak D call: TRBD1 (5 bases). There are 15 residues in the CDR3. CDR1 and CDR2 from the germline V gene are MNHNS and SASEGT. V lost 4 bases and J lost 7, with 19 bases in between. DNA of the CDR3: TGTGCCAGCAGTGCGTCCGGAGACAGTTGGCGTGGCTACACCTTC. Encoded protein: CASSASGDSWRGYTF.

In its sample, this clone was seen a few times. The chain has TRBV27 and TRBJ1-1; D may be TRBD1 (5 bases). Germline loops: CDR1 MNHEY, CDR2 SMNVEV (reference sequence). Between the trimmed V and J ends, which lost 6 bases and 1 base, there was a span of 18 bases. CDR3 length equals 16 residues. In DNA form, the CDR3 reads TGTGCCAGCAGAAGACAGCGTACGTCGGGGAACACTGAAGCTTTCTTT. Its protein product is CASRRQRTSGNTEAFF.

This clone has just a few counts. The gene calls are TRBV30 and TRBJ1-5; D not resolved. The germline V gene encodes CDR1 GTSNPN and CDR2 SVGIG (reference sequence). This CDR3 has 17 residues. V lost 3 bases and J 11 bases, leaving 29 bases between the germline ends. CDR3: CAWSTIPLRQPKGAQHF. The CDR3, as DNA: TGTGCCTGGAGCACTATCCCCCTCCGTCAGCCGAAGGGAGCCCAGCATTTT.

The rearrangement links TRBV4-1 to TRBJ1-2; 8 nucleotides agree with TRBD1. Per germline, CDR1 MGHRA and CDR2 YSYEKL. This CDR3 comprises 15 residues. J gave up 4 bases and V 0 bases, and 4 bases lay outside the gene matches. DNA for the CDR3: TGCGCCAGCAGCCAAGATCGGGACAGGACCTATGGCTACACCTTC. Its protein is CASSQDRDRTYGYTF.

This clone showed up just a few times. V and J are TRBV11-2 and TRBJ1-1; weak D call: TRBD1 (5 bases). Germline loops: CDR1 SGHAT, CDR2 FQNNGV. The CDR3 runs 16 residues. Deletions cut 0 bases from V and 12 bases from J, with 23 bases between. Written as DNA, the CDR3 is TGTGCCAGCAGCTTAGAGGGTGGGAAGGGCCAGGGTAAGACTTTCTTT. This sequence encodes CASSLEGGKGQGKTFF.

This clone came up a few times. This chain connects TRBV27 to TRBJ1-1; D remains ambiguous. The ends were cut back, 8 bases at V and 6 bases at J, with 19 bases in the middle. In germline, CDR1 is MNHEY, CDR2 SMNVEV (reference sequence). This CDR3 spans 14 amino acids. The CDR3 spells CASGPRLGLAEAFF. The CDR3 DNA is TGTGCCAGCGGACCGCGATTAGGACTCGCTGAAGCTTTCTTT.

The CDR3 bases are TGTGCCAGCAGTGGAAGTTCCAGAGGTGGCTACACCTTC. Translated, it gives CASSGSSRGGYTF. The chain is built from TRBV6-1 and TRBJ1-2; D remains unclear. Germline V lookup: CDR1 MNHNS, CDR2 SASEGT. V was shortened by 4 bases and J by 7 bases, with 13 bases between the two germline ends. This CDR3 has 13 amino acids.

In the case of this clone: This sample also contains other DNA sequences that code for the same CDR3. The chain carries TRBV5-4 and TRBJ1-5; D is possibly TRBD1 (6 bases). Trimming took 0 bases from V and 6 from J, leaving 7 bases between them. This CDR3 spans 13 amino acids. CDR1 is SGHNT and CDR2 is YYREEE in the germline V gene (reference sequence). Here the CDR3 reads CASSLEGGQPQHF. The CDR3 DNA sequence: TGTGCCAGCAGCTTGGAAGGGGGTCAGCCCCAGCATTTT.

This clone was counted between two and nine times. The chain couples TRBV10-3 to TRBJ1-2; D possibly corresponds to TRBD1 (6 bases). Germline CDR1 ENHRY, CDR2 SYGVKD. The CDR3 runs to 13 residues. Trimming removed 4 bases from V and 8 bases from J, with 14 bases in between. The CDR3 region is CAISAGGAPGYTF. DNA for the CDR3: TGTGCCATCAGTGCCGGGGGGGCACCAGGCTACACCTTC.

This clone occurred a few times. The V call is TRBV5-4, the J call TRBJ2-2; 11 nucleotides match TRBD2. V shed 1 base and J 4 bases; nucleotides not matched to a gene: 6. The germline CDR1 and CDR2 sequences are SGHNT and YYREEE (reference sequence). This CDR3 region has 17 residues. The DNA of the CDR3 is TGTGCCAGCAGCTTGCGGCTAGCGGGAGGCCCCACCGGGGAGCTGTTTTTT. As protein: CASSLRLAGGPTGELFF.